This T cell receptor beta chain comes out of a study of shared clonotypes between healthy human individuals. Study background: For every donor, three CD4 naive, three CD4 memory, two CD8 naive and one CD8 memory plates were used.

Germline V gene lookup returns CDR1 SEHNR and CDR2 FQNEAQ (reference sequence). The CDR3 has 16 residues. V lost 0 bases and J 6 bases, leaving 15 bases between the germline ends. DNA at about 0.2 ug, 25,000 to 30,000 T cell genomes, went into sorted-subset replicate PCRs. As processed by the authors: ImmunoSEQ output lacked quality scores and full-length reads, limiting matched filtering. Generated by immunoSEQ multiplex PCR, the TCRdb table keeps only in-frame clones and is missing some. The DNA gave D and trimming, while V, J and clone size come from that table. Here the sample spans some 1.1 million clones, around 77% being singletons.

Material for sequencing was memory CD4+ T cells from PBMCs. Stated subset: CD45RA-negative fraction. The TCR originated in a man aged 18 to 30 in good health. Some clones in this sample may be carry-over from other donors' samples. The V and J genes are TRBV7-9 and TRBJ2-4; possible D gene TRBD1, 6 bases. The CDR3 spells CASSLAGRGSRNIQYF. The DNA of the CDR3 is TGTGCCAGCAGCTTAGCGGGCAGGGGTTCGCGAAACATTCAGTACTTC.